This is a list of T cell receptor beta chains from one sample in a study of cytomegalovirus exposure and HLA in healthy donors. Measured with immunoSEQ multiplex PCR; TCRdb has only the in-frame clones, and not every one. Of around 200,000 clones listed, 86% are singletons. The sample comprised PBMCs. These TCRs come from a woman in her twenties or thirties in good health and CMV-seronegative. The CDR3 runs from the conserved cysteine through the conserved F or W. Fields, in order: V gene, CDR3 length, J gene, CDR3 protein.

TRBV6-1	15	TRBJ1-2	CASSTQGIENYGYTF
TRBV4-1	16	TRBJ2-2	CASSQTGLRGTGELFF
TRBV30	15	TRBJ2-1	CAWSQLAGGIDEQFF
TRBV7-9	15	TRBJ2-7	CASRLSGTLSYEQYF
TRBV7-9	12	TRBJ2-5	CACRREGETQYF
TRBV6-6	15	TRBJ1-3	CASSLDRHSGNTIYF
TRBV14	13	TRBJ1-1	CASSQSALTEAFF
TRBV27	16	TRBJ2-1	CASSLRIGGSYNEQFF
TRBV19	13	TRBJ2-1	CASSFSSYNEQFF
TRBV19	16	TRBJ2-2	CASSIDISRLGGELFF
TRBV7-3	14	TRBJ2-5	CASSPQRGFETQYF
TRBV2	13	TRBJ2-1	CASRGTRDNEQFF
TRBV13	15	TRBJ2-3	CASSPLEPGKNTQYF
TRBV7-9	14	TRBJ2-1	CASSLATSGNEQFF
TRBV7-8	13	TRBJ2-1	CASSTLAEHEQFF
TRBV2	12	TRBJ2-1	CASRTDSNEQFF
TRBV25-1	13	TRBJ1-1	CASSADSSREAFF
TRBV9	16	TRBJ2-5	CASSVGAGGGQETQYF
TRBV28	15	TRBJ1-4	CASTPADRGNEKLFF
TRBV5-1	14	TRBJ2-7	CASSQKTSGAEQYF
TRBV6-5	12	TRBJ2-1	CASSRGGGEQFF
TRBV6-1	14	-	CASSVTRGDYEQYF
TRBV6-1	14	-	CAVNPGLEIYEQYF
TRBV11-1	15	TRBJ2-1	CASSFWGGDVNEQFF
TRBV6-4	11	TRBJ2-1	CARVQGNEQFF
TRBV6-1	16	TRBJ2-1	CASSEAGLASNNEQFF
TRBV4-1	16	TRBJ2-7	CASSQALAGGFYEQYF
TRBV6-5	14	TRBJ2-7	CASSSPRQSYEQYF
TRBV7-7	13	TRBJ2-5	CASSQLTQETQYF
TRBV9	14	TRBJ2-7	CASSVAPTGFEQYF
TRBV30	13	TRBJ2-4	CAWRGQGENIQYF
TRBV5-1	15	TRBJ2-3	CASSFPRFGTDTQYF
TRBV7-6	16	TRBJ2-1	CASSLTTGGSYNEQFF
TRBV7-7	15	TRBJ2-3	CASSPGTGSTDTQYF
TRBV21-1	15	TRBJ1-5	CASSKGIKGVQPQHF
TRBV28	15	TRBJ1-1	CASSHPTGRGTEAFF
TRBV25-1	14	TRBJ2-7	CASSSGTGHNEQYF
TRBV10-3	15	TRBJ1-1	CAITKDSQGWTEAFF
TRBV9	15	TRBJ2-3	CASSVQGVGTDTQYF
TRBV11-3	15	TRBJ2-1	CASSPGLSSYNEQFF
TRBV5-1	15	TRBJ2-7	CASSFRLAGSYEQYF
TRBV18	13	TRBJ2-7	CASSPPTDYEQYF
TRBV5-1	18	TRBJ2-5	CASSSGFGLAGVGETQYF
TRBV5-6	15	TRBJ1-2	CAGSFINGQGSGYTF
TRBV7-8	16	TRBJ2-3	CAISPRTGGNTDTQYF
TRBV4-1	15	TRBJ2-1	CASSGTSGWDDEQFF
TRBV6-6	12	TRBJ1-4	CASQGSAEKLFF
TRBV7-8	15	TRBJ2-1	CASSLAPSSYNEQFF
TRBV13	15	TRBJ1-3	CASSWGQVTGNTIYF
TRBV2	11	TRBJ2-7	CASRSEGEQYF
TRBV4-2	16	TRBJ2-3	CASSQDRSGRGDTQYF
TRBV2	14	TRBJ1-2	CASSGQGLGYGYTF